This TCR beta chain was captured by sequencing in a study of CD8+ T cells in alopecia areata. The CDR3 loop spans 16 amino acids. Germline CDR1 reads MDHEN; CDR2 reads SYDVKM. Deletions cut 4 bases from V and 0 bases from J, with 14 bases between. RNA extraction was followed by reverse transcription into cDNA, which acted as the sequencing template. Clones were read by immunoSEQ multiplex PCR, and TCRdb kept only the in-frame ones, dropping some. The sample carries 50,000 to 80,000 clones, roughly 45% recorded once. Sample: NKG2D-low CD8+ T cells sorted from blood. This TCR was recovered from a human donor with alopecia areata. The chain is built from TRBV28 and TRBJ2-3; D is possibly TRBD2 (5 bases). The CDR3 here is CASSSPVRASTDTQYF. The CDR3 DNA reads as TGTGCCAGCAGTTCCCCCGTGAGGGCGAGCACAGATACGCAGTATTTT.